A selection of T cell receptor beta chains follows, all from one sample in a study of patients and donors after allogeneic stem cell transplantation. TCRdb processed the RT-PCR reads anew with MiXCR; each CDR3 protein has one entry. The sample holds 200,000 to 250,000 distinct CDR3 sequences, approximately 14% seen once. Sequencing was done on a sample of blood, either unsorted or a sorted T cell fraction (not recorded which). The receptors here all came from a human donor who was either an allogeneic HSCT recipient or a stem cell or donor lymphocyte infusion donor (not recorded which). It is not recorded whose cells these are; they may come from a transplant donor. The CDR3 runs from the conserved cysteine through the conserved F or W. The D gene is left open where the match is weak. For some rows the clone size is stated as once, few or many, or as a class when expanded; others skip it.

d_gene | abundance | j_gene | v_gene | CDR3nt | CDR3aa
TRBD1 | few | TRBJ1-3 | TRBV12-3/TRBV12-4 | TGTGCCAGCGTCCCTGGGACAGGCCAAATGAGCTCTGGAAACACCATATATTTT | CASVPGTGQMSSGNTIYF
TRBD1 | few | TRBJ1-3 | TRBV6-5 | TGTGCCAGCAGTTTAGGACAGGCGGTGTCTGGAAACACCATATATTTT | CASSLGQAVSGNTIYF
TRBD2 | many | TRBJ2-5 | TRBV6-1 | TGTGCCAGCAGTCCGAGGGCTAGCGGGGAGGGGGAGACCCAGTACTTC | CASSPRASGEGETQYF
TRBD2 | . | TRBJ2-5 | TRBV12-3/TRBV12-4 | TGTGCCAGCAGTAAAACCGGGACTAGCGGGGGGGCGGAGACCCAGTACTTC | CASSKTGTSGGAETQYF
TRBD1 | . | TRBJ2-7 | TRBV5-4 | TGTGCCAGCAGCTTGAACCGAGGATGGTCTGGGACAGCGACTTACGAGCAGTACTTC | CASSLNRGWSGTATYEQYF
. | . | TRBJ2-3 | TRBV21-1 | TGTGCCAGCAGCACATGGACTATTCGAAAGAGCACAGATACGCAGTATTTT | CASSTWTIRKSTDTQYF
. | . | TRBJ1-1 | TRBV6-1 | TGTGCCAGCAGTGAAATGACAGCCAGTGAAGCTTTCTTT | CASSEMTASEAFF
. | . | TRBJ1-2 | TRBV4-3 | TGCGCCAGCAGCCAAGATCCCTATGGCTACACCTTC | CASSQDPYGYTF
TRBD1 | few | TRBJ1-4 | TRBV6-5 | TGTGCCAGCAGTTACAAGAGGGCAGGGGGCGAAAAACTGTTTTTT | CASSYKRAGGEKLFF
. | few | TRBJ2-1 | TRBV18 | TGTGCCAGCTCACCACCGAGTGCGCATGAGCAGTTCTTC | CASSPPSAHEQFF
. | . | TRBJ2-1 | TRBV2 | TGTGCCAGCAGGGCCCCGGGACGGCAGGTCAATGAGCAGTTCTTC | CASRAPGRQVNEQFF
. | . | TRBJ2-7 | TRBV28 | TGTGCCAGCAGTCTAAGCCTGACAGCATACGAGCAGTACTTC | CASSLSLTAYEQYF
TRBD2 | few | TRBJ2-1 | TRBV15 | TGTGCCACCAGCAGTCGTAGCGGGAGGGCCAGGAATGAGCAGTTCTTC | CATSSRSGRARNEQFF
. | . | TRBJ2-2 | TRBV18 | TGTGCCAGCTCAGAGACAGCCGCGAACACCGGGGAGCTGTTTTTT | CASSETAANTGELFF
TRBD2 | many | TRBJ2-1 | TRBV4-1 | TGCGCCAGCAGGAACCCGGGACTAGCGGGAGTGGGCTACAATGAGCAGTTCTTC | CASRNPGLAGVGYNEQFF
. | . | TRBJ2-7 | TRBV6-5 | TGTGCCAGCAGTCACTCGGGAGCAGGCTACGAGCAGTACTTC | CASSHSGAGYEQYF
. | . | TRBJ2-3 | TRBV20-1 | TGCAGTGCTCCCCCTAATGGCGGGATGGCAGATACGCAGTATTTT | CSAPPNGGMADTQYF
TRBD1 | many | TRBJ1-4 | TRBV7-2 | TGTGCCAGCAGCTTAAGACAGGGTCCTGAAAAACTGTTTTTT | CASSLRQGPEKLFF
. | . | TRBJ2-1 | TRBV11-3 | TGTGCCAGCAGCTTAGTAGGAGGGGGCTTTGTGAATGAGCAGTTCTTC | CASSLVGGGFVNEQFF
. | many | TRBJ2-7 | TRBV25-1 | TGTGCCAGCAGTGAACCAGCGCGATTAGAGCAGTACTTC | CASSEPARLEQYF
. | many | TRBJ2-7 | TRBV29-1 | TGCAGCGTTGAAACAGGAACTCACTACGAGCAGTACTTC | CSVETGTHYEQYF
TRBD2 | . | TRBJ2-5 | TRBV9 | TGTGCCAGCAGCGTAGCGGGCGGGGGGCTCAAAGAGACCCAGTACTTC | CASSVAGGGLKETQYF
. | many | TRBJ1-1 | TRBV25-1 | TGTGCCAGCACCAGGGGAATACGCACTGAAGCTTTCTTT | CASTRGIRTEAFF
. | many | TRBJ1-2 | TRBV3-1 | TGTGCCAGCAGCCAAGATACCCGCATCCCCTATGGCTACACCTTC | CASSQDTRIPYGYTF
. | few | TRBJ2-6 | TRBV20-1 | TGCAGTGCTAGAGATAGGGACGGCAAAAGCTCTGGGGCCAACGTCCTGACTTTC | CSARDRDGKSSGANVLTF
. | . | TRBJ1-1 | TRBV3-1 | TGTGCCAGCAGCCTGAATACACAGAACACTGAAGCTTTCTTT | CASSLNTQNTEAFF
. | many | TRBJ1-2 | TRBV6-2/TRBV6-3 | TGTGCCAGCAGTTCCCCAGGGGAGGGCTACACCTTC | CASSSPGEGYTF
. | few | TRBJ1-1 | TRBV6-5 | TGTGCCAGCAGTTACATAGCTTTTAGTCTCACTACTGAAGCTTTCTTT | CASSYIAFSLTTEAFF
. | . | TRBJ2-3 | TRBV20-1 | TGCAGTGCTATCCCGGGGGCGTCAGATACGCAGTATTTT | CSAIPGASDTQYF
. | medium-sized | TRBJ2-3 | TRBV2 | TGTGCCAGCAGTGGAGATTTCACAGATACGCAGTATTTT | CASSGDFTDTQYF
. | many | TRBJ1-1 | TRBV11-2 | TGTGCCAGCAGCTTACATGCCCGAGACACTGAAGCTTTCTTT | CASSLHARDTEAFF
TRBD1 | many | TRBJ1-1 | TRBV5-1 | TGCGCCAGCAGCTTGGCCGGGCAGGGGGGGAACACTGAAGCTTTCTTT | CASSLAGQGGNTEAFF
. | few | TRBJ1-1 | TRBV6-5 | TGTGCCAGCAGTTCCCAAGGTGGCGGGACTGAAGCTTTCTTT | CASSSQGGGTEAFF
. | many | TRBJ1-1 | TRBV5-1 | TGCGCCAGCCGACTGAACACTGAAGCTTTCTTT | CASRLNTEAFF
. | . | TRBJ2-2 | TRBV27 | TGTGCCAGCAGTTTCAGGCACTTACAGAACACCGGGGAGCTGTTTTTT | CASSFRHLQNTGELFF
. | . | TRBJ1-1 | TRBV5-1 | TGCGCCAGCAGCTTGAAGTGGGGGAACGAAGCTTTCTTT | CASSLKWGNEAFF
. | . | TRBJ2-7 | TRBV3-1 | TGTGCCAGCAGCCAAGATGTTTTAACGTCCTCCTACGAGCAGTACTTC | CASSQDVLTSSYEQYF
. | few | TRBJ1-5 | TRBV5-1 | TGCGCCAGCAGCTTGTATCCGGATCAGTACCAGCATTTT | CASSLYPDQYQHF
TRBD1 | . | TRBJ2-2 | TRBV5-4 | TGTGCCAGCAGTTTTGACGGGACAGGGGGCTTCGGGGAGCTGTTTTTT | CASSFDGTGGFGELFF
. | . | TRBJ1-1 | TRBV5-1 | TGCGCCACCCGCGCCTCGGTTAACACTGAAGCTTTCTTT | CATRASVNTEAFF
TRBD1 | . | TRBJ1-5 | TRBV19 | TGTGCCAGTAGTATAGGACAGGGGACGGGACAGCCCCAGCATTTT | CASSIGQGTGQPQHF
. | few | TRBJ2-7 | TRBV19 | TGTGCCAGTAGTACAGGGGCGTACGCGCAGTACTTC | CASSTGAYAQYF
. | . | TRBJ2-7 | TRBV21-1 | TGTGCCAGCAGCCTGCACCGGGTGCCAGTTCACGAGCAGTACTTC | CASSLHRVPVHEQYF
TRBD2 | . | TRBJ2-7 | TRBV20-1 | TGCAGTGCTAGAGATCGGGTGGGGGGGTGGTACGAGCAGTACTTC | CSARDRVGGWYEQYF
TRBD1 | few | TRBJ2-3 | TRBV5-6 | TGTGCCAGCAGTTTAACTGCCGGACAGGGACGCACAGATACGCAGTATTTT | CASSLTAGQGRTDTQYF
TRBD1 | . | TRBJ1-5 | TRBV18 | TGTGCCAGCTCACGTACAGGGGGCGCTTATAGCAATCAGCCCCAGCATTTT | CASSRTGGAYSNQPQHF
TRBD1 | many | TRBJ1-1 | TRBV12-3/TRBV12-4 | TGTGCCAGCAGTTTAGGGACAGGGGGAGCAGCTTTCTTT | CASSLGTGGAAFF